These 23 T cell receptor beta chains came from one sample sequenced in a study of T cell responses to AZD1222 COVID-19 vaccine. Here immunoSEQ multiplex PCR was the method, and the copy in TCRdb shows in-frame clones only, minus some. The sample includes around 85,000 clones, roughly 90% of them seen just once. This material consisted of peripheral blood, taken 28 days after the second AZD1222 dose. The receptors originated from an adult who received the AZD1222 COVID-19 vaccine.

The gene calls are TRBV28 and TRBJ2-2, with D perhaps matching TRBD2 (5 bases). The CDR3 extends over 14 amino acids. Trimming removed 9 bases at V and 6 bases at J, with 17 bases between. Per the germline V gene, CDR1 is MDHEN and CDR2 is SYDVKM. This CDR3 is CASRTYGGSGELFF. CDR3 DNA: TGTGCCAGTCGGACCTATGGAGGTTCCGGGGAGCTGTTTTTT.

The chain combines TRBV28 with TRBJ1-2; 7 bases map to TRBD1. CDR1 and CDR2 (germline): MDHEN, SYDVKM. Trimming cost V 4 bases and J 3 bases; bases outside gene matches: 2. The CDR3 runs 13 residues. The CDR3 spells CASSSGQHYGYTF. The CDR3 coding sequence is TGTGCCAGCAGTTCGGGACAGCACTATGGCTACACCTTC.

V and J are TRBV3-1 (or the pseudogene TRBV3-2) and TRBJ2-3; D is uncertain. V was trimmed by 1 base and J by 2 bases, leaving 13 bases between them. Germline CDR1 LGHDT, CDR2 YNNKEL (reference sequence). The CDR3 is 16 amino acids. The CDR3: CASSQGSGTFTDTQYF. In DNA, the CDR3 is TGTGCCAGCAGCCAAGGATCAGGAACCTTCACAGATACGCAGTATTTT.

This chain joins TRBV19 and TRBJ2-5; tentatively, D is TRBD2 (6 bases). Trimming removed 4 bases from V and 2 bases from J, with 11 bases in between. Per the germline V gene, CDR1 is LNHDA and CDR2 is SQIVND (reference sequence). CDR3 length: 14 amino acids. This CDR3 reads CASSNGAGQETQYF. The CDR3 DNA reads as TGTGCCAGTAGTAACGGCGCGGGGCAAGAGACCCAGTACTTC. Full variable domain (outside the CDR3, taken from reference TRBV19 and TRBJ2-5): DGGITQSPKYLFRKEGQNVTLSCEQNLNHDAMYWYRQDPGQGLRLIYYSQIVNDFQKGDIAEGYSVSREKKESFPLTVTSAQKNPTAFYLCASSNGAGQETQYFGPGTRLLVL.

This clone was seen a single time. The rearrangement links TRBV30 to TRBJ2-6, with D tentatively TRBD1 or TRBD2 (6 bases each). V gave up 5 bases and J gave up 0 bases, with 17 bases separating them. CDR3 length: 17 residues. CDR1 GTSNPN and CDR2 SVGIG come from the germline V gene (reference sequence). The CDR3 is CAWGGGRIFSGANVLTF. The CDR3 coding sequence is TGTGCCTGGGGAGGGGGACGGATTTTCTCTGGGGCCAACGTCCTGACTTTC.

The genes are TRBV7-9 and TRBJ1-1, with 10 bases identical to TRBD1. CDR1 and CDR2 (germline): SEHNR, FQNEAQ (reference sequence). The CDR3 loop spans 15 amino acids. V lost 3 bases, J lost 3 bases, and 4 bases stayed unmatched. Written as DNA, the CDR3 is TGTGCCAGCAGCTTCGACAGGGGGCCCCACACTGAAGCTTTCTTT. It codes for CASSFDRGPHTEAFF.

J is TRBJ1-3 and V is TRBV28; the match to TRBD1 covers 7 bases. Looked up from germline, CDR1 is MDHEN and CDR2 is SYDVKM. CDR3 length: 17 amino acids. With 3 bases clipped from V and 0 bases from J, the junction kept 8 bases outside the gene matches. CDR3 region: CASSLRDSAYSGNTIYF. CDR3 coding DNA: TGTGCCAGCAGTTTGAGGGACAGTGCGTACTCTGGAAACACCATATATTTT.

The CDR3 here is CASSSLFNTEAFF. DNA of the CDR3: TGTGCCAGCAGTTCCCTATTCAACACTGAAGCTTTCTTT. The chain joins TRBV27 to TRBJ1-1; D remains unclear. The CDR3 runs 13 residues. Germline CDR1 MNHEY, CDR2 SMNVEV (reference sequence). Trimming shortened V by 4 bases and J by 2 bases, and 8 bases separated the two germline ends.

The chain has TRBV2 and TRBJ1-1, with 9 bases matching TRBD1. V gave up 6 bases and J gave up 8 bases; unmatched junction bases: 10. Germline-derived CDR1 and CDR2 are SNHLY and FYNNEI. The CDR3 extends over 14 amino acids. CDR3 loop: CASRGTGTPEEAFF. The CDR3 nucleotides are TGTGCCAGCAGGGGGACAGGGACCCCCGAGGAAGCTTTCTTT.

The V gene is TRBV19, the J gene TRBJ1-5; D is uncertain. The CDR3 runs 16 residues. Trimming took 4 bases from V and 4 from J, leaving 17 bases between them. CDR1 is LNHDA, CDR2 SQIVND, per germline (reference sequence). CDR3 loop: CASSTSSFRGNQPQHF. CDR3 in DNA: TGTGCCAGTAGTACGTCCTCATTCCGGGGTAATCAGCCCCAGCATTTT. The full variable domain, in which reference TRBV19 and TRBJ1-5 provide the parts outside the CDR3, is DGGITQSPKYLFRKEGQNVTLSCEQNLNHDAMYWYRQDPGQGLRLIYYSQIVNDFQKGDIAEGYSVSREKKESFPLTVTSAQKNPTAFYLCASSTSSFRGNQPQHFGDGTRLSIL.

This chain joins TRBV3-1 (or the pseudogene TRBV3-2) and TRBJ1-1; D unclear. The length of the CDR3 is 13 residues. V was pared by 1 base and J by 3 bases, with 6 bases between. Germline values: CDR1 LGHDT, CDR2 YNNKEL (reference sequence). CDR3 protein: CASSQGRDTEAFF. The CDR3 coding sequence is TGTGCCAGCAGCCAAGGACGAGACACTGAAGCTTTCTTT.

J is TRBJ2-7 and V is TRBV11-2; D tentatively reads TRBD1 or TRBD2 (6 bases each). This CDR3 region has 16 residues. The V gene lost 5 bases and the J gene lost 6 bases, with 23 bases spanning the gap. In germline, CDR1 is SGHAT, CDR2 FQNNGV. CDR3 protein: CASSQAGGTRLGEQYF. CDR3 bases: TGTGCCAGCAGCCAGGCCGGAGGGACAAGGCTCGGCGAGCAGTACTTC.

The CDR3 reads CASSVWTVNSPLHF. CDR3 DNA: TGTGCCAGCAGTGTCTGGACGGTTAATTCACCCCTCCACTTT. The V and J genes are TRBV28 and TRBJ1-6; D uncertain. CDR3 length: 14 residues. CDR1 MDHEN and CDR2 SYDVKM come from the germline V gene. Trimming took 5 bases from V and 6 from J, leaving 11 bases between them.

The genes are TRBV6-1 and TRBJ2-3; D tentatively fits TRBD1 or TRBD2 (5 bases each). Germline V gene lookup returns CDR1 MNHNS and CDR2 SASEGT. The CDR3 length is 14 residues. The ends were cut back, 0 bases at V and 1 base at J, with 5 bases in the middle. The CDR3: CASSEAGGTDTQYF. DNA for the CDR3: TGTGCCAGCAGTGAAGCGGGGGGCACAGATACGCAGTATTTT.

The chain recombines TRBV7-6 with TRBJ2-1; D remains ambiguous. CDR3 length: 16 residues. Looked up from germline, CDR1 is SGHVS and CDR2 is FNYEAQ. Trimming removed 7 bases at V and 5 bases at J, with 21 bases between. Here the CDR3 DNA reads TGTGCCAGCACCTCCACCCTTACCACCCCGCACAATGAGCAGTTCTTC. This codes for CASTSTLTTPHNEQFF.

The chain uses TRBV10-3 and TRBJ2-7, with D possibly matching TRBD2 (6 bases). Germline V gene lookup returns CDR1 ENHRY and CDR2 SYGVKD. Trimming cost V 3 bases and J 6 bases, with 15 bases left between them. The CDR3 has 14 residues. The CDR3 bases are TGTGCCATCAGTGACGGGGACTTATGGGCCGAGCAGTACTTC. Translation gives CAISDGDLWAEQYF.

This clone has just one count. This chain uses TRBV7-9 with TRBJ1-5; D remains ambiguous. With 8 bases removed from V and 0 bases from J, the gap between germline ends came to 14 bases. The V gene's germline CDR1 is SEHNR and CDR2 FQNEAQ (reference sequence). The CDR3 covers 15 residues. The CDR3 DNA reads TGTGCCAGCGGCGGCGGAGGGAATAGCAATCAGCCCCAGCATTTT. Translation gives CASGGGGNSNQPQHF. Looking up the rest from reference TRBV7-9 and TRBJ1-5 gives the full variable domain: DTGVSQNPRHKITKRGQNVTFRCDPISEHNRLYWYRQTLGQGPEFLTYFQNEAQLEKSRLLSDRFSAERPKGSFSTLEIQRTEQGDSAMYLCASGGGGNSNQPQHFGDGTRLSIL.

The chain carries TRBV12-5 and TRBJ1-1; D remains unclear. The CDR3 spans 12 residues. The germline V gene has CDR1 LGHNT and CDR2 FRNRAP. V was trimmed by 0 bases and J by 7 bases, leaving 6 bases between them. The CDR3 coding sequence is TGTGCTAGTGGTTTGGTACCGGGTGAAGCTTTCTTT. It codes for CASGLVPGEAFF.

This chain connects TRBV5-1 to TRBJ1-6; possible D gene TRBD1, 5 bases. The CDR3 is made up of 15 amino acids. V lost 0 bases and J lost 10, with 14 bases in between. The germline V gene has CDR1 SGHRS and CDR2 YFSETQ. CDR3 nucleotide sequence: TGCGCCAGCAGCTTGGGGGCAGGGCCCGGATCACCCCTCCACTTT. Its translation: CASSLGAGPGSPLHF.

This clone was seen a single time. The CDR3 region has the DNA TGTGCCAGTAGTACGTACACCAGCACAGATACGCAGTATTTT. It is translated as CASSTYTSTDTQYF. V is TRBV19 and J is TRBJ2-3, with D hard to call. The CDR3 runs to 14 residues. V was pared by 4 bases and J by 0 bases, with 8 bases between. Germline V CDR1 and CDR2: LNHDA, SQIVND (reference sequence).

The chain has TRBV19 and TRBJ2-1, with D uncertain. V lost 3 bases and J 6 bases, leaving 12 bases between the germline ends. CDR3 length: 14 amino acids. The germline V gene encodes CDR1 LNHDA and CDR2 SQIVND (reference sequence). CDR3: CASSIHPKSNEQFF. For the CDR3, the DNA is TGTGCCAGTAGTATCCACCCCAAATCCAATGAGCAGTTCTTC.

V is TRBV12-3 or TRBV12-4 and J is TRBJ1-5, with D unresolved. The CDR3 loop spans 13 amino acids. V lost 3 bases and J 2 bases, leaving 5 bases between the germline ends. The CDR3 reads CASSLVRNQPQHF. As DNA, the CDR3 is TGTGCCAGCAGTTTGGTCCGCAATCAGCCCCAGCATTTT.

This chain connects TRBV28 to TRBJ2-7, with D perhaps matching TRBD1 (6 bases). V was cut by 6 bases and J by 4 bases, with 16 bases left in between. This CDR3 spans 14 amino acids. Per germline, CDR1 MDHEN and CDR2 SYDVKM. The DNA for the CDR3 is TGTGCCAGCAGCGAACAGGGCTTAGCGTACGAGCAGTACTTC. It is translated as CASSEQGLAYEQYF.